The T cell receptor (beta chain) described here comes from a study of blood T cell repertoires in COVID-19. Study background: T cells, B-cell-depleted T cells, or PBMCs provided the cDNA or gDNA that served as material.

The trim removed 1 base at V and 6 bases at J, leaving 14 bases unmatched. The germline V gene encodes CDR1 LGHNA and CDR2 YNFKEQ. The CDR3 runs 19 residues. Authors' data handling: The authors estimated nucleated cell counts from reference gene primer amplification. Only in-frame clones appear in the TCRdb table, and some are missing; sequencing was by immunoSEQ multiplex PCR. Clonal size and the V and J genes are those of that table, whereas D and trimming came from the DNA. Of under 85,000 clones listed, roughly four fifths are singletons. The gene calls are TRBV4-2 and TRBJ2-3; TRBD1 matches at 12 bases. The sequence derives from a human donor in a cohort sampled during active COVID-19. The sequenced sample consisted of peripheral blood. CDR3 sequence reads: CASSQVQSGTGGLLDTQYF. In DNA form, the CDR3 reads TGTGCCAGCAGCCAAGTTCAATCGGGGACAGGGGGCTTGTTGGATACGCAGTATTTT.